This TCR beta chain was recorded in a study of vaccination and CD4 T cells after COVID-19. Treatment here: approximately nine-day PBMC culture with coronavirus spike peptide pools or control peptides (ViraFEST assay). Positive PCR results dated from March to December 2020, before the US Alpha, Beta and Delta variants. Germline loops: CDR1 SGHTA, CDR2 FQGNSA. The CDR3 contains 15 residues. V was clipped by 1 base and J by 2 bases; unmatched bases: 2. Remarks on this clonotype: No antigen is known for it.

An Oncomine TCR Beta short-read assay was used to sequence the DNA from cultured CD4+ T cells. TCRdb analysed the PCR reads with MiXCR anew, one entry per CDR3 protein. The sample has around 20,000 distinct CDR3 sequences; roughly 40% are singletons. The sequences come from CD4+ T cells from blood, cultured in vitro, collected after SARS-CoV-2 vaccination. The receptor was derived from a human donor who had recovered from COVID-19. This rearrangement joins TRBV7-2 to TRBJ2-3, with 8 bases aligning to TRBD1. The CDR3 DNA follows: TGTGCCAGCAGCTTAGGGGGACAGGACACAGATACGCAGTATTTT. It codes for CASSLGGQDTDTQYF.